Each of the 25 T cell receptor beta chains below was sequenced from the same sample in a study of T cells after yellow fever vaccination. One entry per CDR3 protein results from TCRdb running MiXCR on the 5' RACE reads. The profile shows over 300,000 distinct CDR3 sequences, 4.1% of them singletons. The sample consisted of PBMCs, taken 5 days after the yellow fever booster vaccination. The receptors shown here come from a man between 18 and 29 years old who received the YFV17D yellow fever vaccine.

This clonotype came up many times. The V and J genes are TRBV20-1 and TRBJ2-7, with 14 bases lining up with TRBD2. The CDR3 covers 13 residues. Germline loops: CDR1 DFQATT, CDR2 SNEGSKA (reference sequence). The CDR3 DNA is TGCAGTGCTAGATCTAAACCGGGACTAGCGGGGGTGGTC. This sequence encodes CSARSKPGLAGVV.

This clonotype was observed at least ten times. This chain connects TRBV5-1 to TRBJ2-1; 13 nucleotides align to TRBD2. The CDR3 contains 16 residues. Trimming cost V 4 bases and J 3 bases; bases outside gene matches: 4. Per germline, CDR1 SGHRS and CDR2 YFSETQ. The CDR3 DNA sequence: TGCGCCAGCAGCCCGGGGACTAGCGGGGACTACAATGAGCAGTTCTTC. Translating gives CASSPGTSGDYNEQFF.

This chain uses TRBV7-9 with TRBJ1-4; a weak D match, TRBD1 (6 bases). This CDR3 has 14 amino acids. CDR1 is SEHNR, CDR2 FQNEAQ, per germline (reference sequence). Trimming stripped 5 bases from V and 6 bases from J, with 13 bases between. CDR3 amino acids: CASSQGAGDEKLFF. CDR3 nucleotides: TGTGCCAGCAGCCAAGGAGCAGGGGATGAAAAACTGTTTTTT.

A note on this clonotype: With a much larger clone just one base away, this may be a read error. The CDR3 bases are TGTGCCAGCAGTTTACGGGGCCCCGAGACCAAGTACTTC. Protein sequence: CASSLRGPETKYF. The gene calls are TRBV12-3 or TRBV12-4 and TRBJ2-5, with D perhaps given as TRBD1 or TRBD2 (5 bases each). The CDR3 is made up of 13 amino acids.

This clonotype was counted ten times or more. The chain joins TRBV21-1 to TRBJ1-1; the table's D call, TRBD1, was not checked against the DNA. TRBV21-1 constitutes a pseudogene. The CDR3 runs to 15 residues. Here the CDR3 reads CASSPRRDRGTEAFF. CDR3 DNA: TGTGCCAGCAGTCCTCGTCGGGACAGGGGCACTGAAGCTTTCTTT.

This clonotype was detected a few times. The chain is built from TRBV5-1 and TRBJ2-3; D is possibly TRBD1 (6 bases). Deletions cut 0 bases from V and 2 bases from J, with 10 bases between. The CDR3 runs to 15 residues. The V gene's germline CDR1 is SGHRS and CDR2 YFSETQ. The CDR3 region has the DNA TGCGCCAGCAGCTTGGGACAGGCAGTCACAGATACGCAGTATTTT. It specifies CASSLGQAVTDTQYF. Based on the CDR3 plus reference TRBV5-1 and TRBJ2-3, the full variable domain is KAGVTQTPRYLIKTRGQQVTLSCSPISGHRSVSWYQQTPGQGLQFLFEYFSETQRNKGNFPGRFSGRQFSNSRSEMNVSTLELGDSALYLCASSLGQAVTDTQYFGPGTRLTVL.

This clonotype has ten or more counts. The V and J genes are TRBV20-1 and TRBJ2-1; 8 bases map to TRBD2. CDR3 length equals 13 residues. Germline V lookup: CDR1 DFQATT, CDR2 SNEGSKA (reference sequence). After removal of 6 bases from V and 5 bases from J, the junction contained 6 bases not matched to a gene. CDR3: CSASGGPNNEQFF. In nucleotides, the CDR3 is TGCAGTGCCAGCGGGGGCCCTAACAATGAGCAGTTCTTC.

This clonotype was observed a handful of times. CDR3 amino acids: CASSLYGGGAETQYF. CDR3 DNA: TGCGCCAGCAGCTTGTACGGCGGGGGGGCTGAGACCCAGTACTTC. This sequence joins TRBV5-1 and TRBJ2-5; 9 positions agree with TRBD2. The V and J ends lost 1 base and 5 bases, in that order; junction bases with no gene match: 6. The CDR3 totals 15 residues. Germline V CDR1 and CDR2: SGHRS, YFSETQ.

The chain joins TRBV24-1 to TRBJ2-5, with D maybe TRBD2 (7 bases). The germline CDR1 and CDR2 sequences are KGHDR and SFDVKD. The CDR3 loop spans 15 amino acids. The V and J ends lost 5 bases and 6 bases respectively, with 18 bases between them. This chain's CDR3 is CATSGVGGPGKTQYF. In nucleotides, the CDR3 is TGTGCCACCAGTGGGGTGGGGGGGCCCGGAAAGACCCAGTACTTC.

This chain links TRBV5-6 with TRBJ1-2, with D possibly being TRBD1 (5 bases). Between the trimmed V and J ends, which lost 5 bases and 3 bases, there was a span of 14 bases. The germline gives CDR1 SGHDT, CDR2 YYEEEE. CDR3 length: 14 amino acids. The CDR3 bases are TGTGCCAGCAGATCGGCGGGGCAGGACTATGGCTACACCTTC. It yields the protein CASRSAGQDYGYTF.

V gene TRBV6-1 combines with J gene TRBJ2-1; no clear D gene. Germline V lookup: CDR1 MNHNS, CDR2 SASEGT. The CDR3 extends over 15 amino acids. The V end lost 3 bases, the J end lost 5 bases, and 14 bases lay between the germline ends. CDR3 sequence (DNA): TGTGCCAGCAGTGACGAGGCAATCCGCCACAATGAGCAGTTCTTC. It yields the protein CASSDEAIRHNEQFF.

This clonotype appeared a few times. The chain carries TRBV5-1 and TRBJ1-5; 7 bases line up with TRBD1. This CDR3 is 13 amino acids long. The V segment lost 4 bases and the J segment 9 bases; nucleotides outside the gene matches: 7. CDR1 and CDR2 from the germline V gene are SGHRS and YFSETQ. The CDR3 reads CASSPDRDAPQHF. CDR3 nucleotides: TGCGCCAGCAGCCCCGACAGGGACGCGCCCCAGCATTTT.

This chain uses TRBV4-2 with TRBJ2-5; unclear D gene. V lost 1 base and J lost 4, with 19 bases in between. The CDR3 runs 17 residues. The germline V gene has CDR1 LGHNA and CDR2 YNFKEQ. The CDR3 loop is CASSQAGEGLRRETQYF. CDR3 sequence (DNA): TGTGCCAGCAGCCAAGCTGGTGAAGGGCTGCGACGAGAGACCCAGTACTTC.

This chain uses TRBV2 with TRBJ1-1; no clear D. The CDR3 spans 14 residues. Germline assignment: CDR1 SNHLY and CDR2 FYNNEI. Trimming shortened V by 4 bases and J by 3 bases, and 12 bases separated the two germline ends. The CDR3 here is CASSVRGPDTEAFF. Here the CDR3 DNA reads TGTGCCAGCAGTGTCCGTGGGCCTGACACTGAAGCTTTCTTT.

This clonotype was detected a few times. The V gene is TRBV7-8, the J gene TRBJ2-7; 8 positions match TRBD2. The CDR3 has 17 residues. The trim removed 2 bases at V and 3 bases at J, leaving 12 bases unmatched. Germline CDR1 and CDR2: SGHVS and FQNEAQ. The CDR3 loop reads CASSLTGLAVLDYEQYF. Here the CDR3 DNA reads TGTGCCAGCAGCTTAACAGGACTAGCAGTTCTGGACTACGAGCAGTACTTC. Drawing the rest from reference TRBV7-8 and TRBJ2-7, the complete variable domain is GAGVSQSPRYKVAKRGQDVALRCDPISGHVSLFWYQQALGQGPEFLTYFQNEAQLDKSGLPSDRFFAERPEGSVSTLKIQRTQQEDSAVYLCASSLTGLAVLDYEQYFGPGTRLTVT.

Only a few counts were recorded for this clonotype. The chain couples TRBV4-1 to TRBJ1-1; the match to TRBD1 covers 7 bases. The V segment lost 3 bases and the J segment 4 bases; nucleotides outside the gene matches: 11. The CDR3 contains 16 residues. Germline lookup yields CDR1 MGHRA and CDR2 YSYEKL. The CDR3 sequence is CASSQRTGSWSTEAFF. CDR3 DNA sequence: TGCGCCAGCAGCCAGCGGACAGGCTCCTGGAGCACTGAAGCTTTCTTT.

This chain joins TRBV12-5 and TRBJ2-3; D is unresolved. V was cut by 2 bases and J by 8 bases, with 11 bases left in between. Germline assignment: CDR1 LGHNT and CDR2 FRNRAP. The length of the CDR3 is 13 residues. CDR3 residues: CASGLPTGPTQYF. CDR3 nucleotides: TGTGCTAGTGGTTTGCCGACTGGGCCTACGCAGTATTTT.

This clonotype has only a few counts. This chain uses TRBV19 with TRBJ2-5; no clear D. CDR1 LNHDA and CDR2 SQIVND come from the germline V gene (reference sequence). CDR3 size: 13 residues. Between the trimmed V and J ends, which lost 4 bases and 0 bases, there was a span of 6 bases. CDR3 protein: CASSKADQETQYF. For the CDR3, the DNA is TGTGCCAGTAGTAAGGCGGACCAAGAGACCCAGTACTTC.

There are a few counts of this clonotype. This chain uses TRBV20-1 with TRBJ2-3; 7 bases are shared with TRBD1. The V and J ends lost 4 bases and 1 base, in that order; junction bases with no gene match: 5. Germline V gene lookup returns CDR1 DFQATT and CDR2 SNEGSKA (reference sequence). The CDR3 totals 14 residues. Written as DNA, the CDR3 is TGCAGTGCTAAACAGGGGTTCGGCACAGATACGCAGTATTTT. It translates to CSAKQGFGTDTQYF.

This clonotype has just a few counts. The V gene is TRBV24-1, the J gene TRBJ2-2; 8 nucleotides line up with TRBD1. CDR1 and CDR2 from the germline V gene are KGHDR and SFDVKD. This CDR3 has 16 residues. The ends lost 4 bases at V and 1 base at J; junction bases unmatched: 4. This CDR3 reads CATSDQDRENTGELFF. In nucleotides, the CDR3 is TGTGCCACCAGTGACCAGGACAGGGAGAACACCGGGGAGCTGTTTTTT.

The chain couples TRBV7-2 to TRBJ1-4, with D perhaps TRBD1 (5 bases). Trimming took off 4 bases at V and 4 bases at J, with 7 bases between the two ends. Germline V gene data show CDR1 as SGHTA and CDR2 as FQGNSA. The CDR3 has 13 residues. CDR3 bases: TGTGCCAGCAGCTCTGACAGTAATGAAAAACTGTTTTTT. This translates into CASSSDSNEKLFF.

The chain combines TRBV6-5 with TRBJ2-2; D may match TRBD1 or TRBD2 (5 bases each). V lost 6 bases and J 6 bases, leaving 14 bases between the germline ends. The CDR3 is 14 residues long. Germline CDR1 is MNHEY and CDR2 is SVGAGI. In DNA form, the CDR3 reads TGTGCCAGCAGCCGTGTACTGGGGGCCGGGGAGCTGTTTTTT. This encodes CASSRVLGAGELFF.

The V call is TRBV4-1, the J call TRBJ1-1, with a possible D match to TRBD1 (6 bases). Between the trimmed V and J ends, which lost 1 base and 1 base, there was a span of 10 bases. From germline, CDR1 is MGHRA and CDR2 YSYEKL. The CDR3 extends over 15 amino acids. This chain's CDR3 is CASSQGRQANTEAFF. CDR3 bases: TGCGCCAGCAGCCAAGGGAGACAGGCGAACACTGAAGCTTTCTTT.

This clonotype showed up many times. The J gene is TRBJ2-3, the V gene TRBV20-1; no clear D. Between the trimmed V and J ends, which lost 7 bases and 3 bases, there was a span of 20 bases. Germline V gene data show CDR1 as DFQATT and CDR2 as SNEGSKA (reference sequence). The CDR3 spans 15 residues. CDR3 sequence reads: CSVRAAEGITDTQYF. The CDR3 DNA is TGCAGTGTTAGGGCAGCCGAAGGAATTACAGATACGCAGTATTTT.

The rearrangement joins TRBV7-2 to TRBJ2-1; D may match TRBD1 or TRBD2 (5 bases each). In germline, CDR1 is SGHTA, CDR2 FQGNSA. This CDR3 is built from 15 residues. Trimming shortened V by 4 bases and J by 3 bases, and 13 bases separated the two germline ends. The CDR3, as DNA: TGTGCCAGCAGCTACGGGACGGAGAACTACAATGAGCAGTTCTTC. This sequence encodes CASSYGTENYNEQFF.